The 17 T cell receptor beta chains below all came from one sample that was sequenced in a study of cytomegalovirus exposure and HLA in healthy donors. Profiling relied on immunoSEQ multiplex PCR, and the TCRdb table lists in-frame clones only, not all of them. The sample contains approximately 150,000 clones, less than 90% of which appear only once. The source material was PBMCs. The receptor source for this set is a man in his thirties or forties in good health and CMV-seropositive.

The J gene is TRBJ2-1, the V gene TRBV5-4; 9 positions match TRBD2. Germline values: CDR1 SGHNT, CDR2 YYREEE (reference sequence). This CDR3 has 14 amino acids. The junction had 6 bases not matched to a gene; V was cut back by 4 bases and J by 7 bases. CDR3 region: CASSLSGSMNEQFF. CDR3 bases: TGTGCCAGCAGCCTTAGCGGGAGTATGAATGAGCAGTTCTTC.

The J gene is TRBJ1-1, the V gene TRBV28, with unresolved D. Trimming stripped 4 bases from V and 1 base from J, with 10 bases between. Germline V gene sequence: CDR1 MDHEN, CDR2 SYDVKM. This CDR3 is 14 amino acids long. The CDR3 reads CASSSGSQNTEAFF. CDR3 DNA sequence: TGTGCCAGCAGTTCAGGCAGCCAGAACACTGAAGCTTTCTTT.

V usage is TRBV5-1 and J usage is TRBJ2-5, with TRBD2 identical over 11 bases. The V gene end was trimmed by 0 bases and the J gene end by 2 bases; junction bases not matched to a gene: 3. This CDR3 is built from 16 residues. Germline loops: CDR1 SGHRS, CDR2 YFSETQ. CDR3 sequence (DNA): TGCGCCAGCAGCTTGGGTAGCGGGAGGGAACAAGAGACCCAGTACTTC. This codes for CASSLGSGREQETQYF.

The chain employs TRBV7-3 and TRBJ2-5, with 10 bases lining up with TRBD1. The J segment lost 3 bases and the V segment lost 1 base, leaving 8 bases of the junction unmatched. The CDR3 runs 17 residues. Per the germline V gene, CDR1 is SGHTA and CDR2 is FQGTGA. The CDR3 nucleotides read TGTGCCAGCAGCTTAATAGGGGGGACAGGGGCTGAAGAGACCCAGTACTTC. Amino acids: CASSLIGGTGAEETQYF.

The rearrangement joins TRBV29-1 to TRBJ2-3; TRBD1 is a possible D gene (6 bases). This CDR3 has 14 amino acids. The germline V and J ends were trimmed by 1 base and 5 bases, with 13 bases remaining between them. Germline-derived CDR1 and CDR2 are SQVTM and ANQGSEA. Written as DNA, the CDR3 is TGCAGCGTTGAAGGTCAGGGGTTTGAAGATACGCAGTATTTT. Amino acid sequence: CSVEGQGFEDTQYF.

The chain has TRBV9 and TRBJ2-1, with D perhaps matching TRBD1 (6 bases). Germline V gene data show CDR1 as SGDLS and CDR2 as YYNGEE. V lost 0 bases to trimming and J lost 3 bases, with 13 bases between them. CDR3 length: 16 residues. The CDR3 DNA reads TGTGCCAGCAGCGTAGAGGGGGTGAGGGGCTACAATGAGCAGTTCTTC. Translating it yields CASSVEGVRGYNEQFF.

This sequence joins TRBV28 and TRBJ1-4; the match to TRBD1 covers 7 bases. This CDR3 has 15 amino acids. The germline V gene encodes CDR1 MDHEN and CDR2 SYDVKM. The ends lost 4 bases at V and 3 bases at J; junction bases unmatched: 5. The CDR3 protein is CASSSRQGPNEKLFF. The CDR3 region has the DNA TGTGCCAGCAGTTCCAGACAGGGCCCTAATGAAAAACTGTTTTTT. Combining the CDR3 with reference TRBV28 and TRBJ1-4 gives the whole variable domain DVKVTQSSRYLVKRTGEKVFLECVQDMDHENMFWYRQDPGLGLRLIYFSYDVKMKEKGDIPEGYSVSREKKERFSLILESASTNQTSMYLCASSSRQGPNEKLFFGSGTQLSVL.

The chain is built from TRBV5-1 and TRBJ2-2; D gene uncertain. The germline V and J ends were trimmed by 1 base and 6 bases, with 13 bases remaining between them. CDR1 SGHRS and CDR2 YFSETQ come from the germline V gene. The length of the CDR3 is 15 residues. CDR3 in DNA: TGCGCCAGCAGCTTGCGGGTGGAAACCCCCGGGGAGCTGTTTTTT. This codes for CASSLRVETPGELFF.

The chain combines TRBV7-9 with TRBJ1-4, with D unresolved. V lost 7 bases and J 5 bases, leaving 8 bases between the germline ends. Germline V gene sequence: CDR1 SEHNR, CDR2 FQNEAQ (reference sequence). This CDR3 is built from 12 residues. CDR3 nucleotides: TGTGCCAGCAATGCAGAAAATGAAAAACTGTTTTTT. Translation: CASNAENEKLFF.

CDR3 nucleotides: TGTGCCAGCTCACCCGCGGGACTTTCCTACGAGCAGTACTTC. Amino acids: CASSPAGLSYEQYF. V is TRBV18 and J is TRBJ2-7; D is perhaps TRBD2 (6 bases). Germline CDR1 and CDR2: KGHSH and LQKENI. The CDR3 is made up of 14 amino acids. V dropped 3 bases and J dropped 1 base, with 10 bases sitting between them.

The chain employs TRBV5-1 and TRBJ1-5; no definite D call. CDR1 is SGHRS and CDR2 is YFSETQ in the germline V gene. This CDR3 is 12 amino acids long. V was clipped by 6 bases and J by 6 bases, with 10 bases between them. The CDR3 bases are TGCGCCAGCATTGTCTTCGGTCAGCCCCAGCATTTT. Protein product: CASIVFGQPQHF.

The chain combines TRBV9 with TRBJ2-2; 7 bases match TRBD1. Germline CDR1 is SGDLS and CDR2 is YYNGEE. This CDR3 has 14 amino acids. Trimming cost V 9 bases and J 5 bases; bases outside gene matches: 10. The CDR3 region is CATSGQGETGELFF. DNA of the CDR3: TGTGCCACCTCCGGGCAGGGGGAAACCGGGGAGCTGTTTTTT.

The chain carries TRBV21-1 and TRBJ1-2. TRBV21-1 is given as a pseudogene. This CDR3 contains 12 residues. CDR3 sequence: CASSKVPEDFSF. The CDR3 bases are TGTGCCAGCAGCAAAGTCCCCGAGGACTTCTCCTTC.

The chain combines TRBV9 with TRBJ2-3; the match to TRBD1 covers 12 bases. CDR3 length: 16 amino acids. The germline V gene has CDR1 SGDLS and CDR2 YYNGEE. The junction had 5 bases not matched to a gene; V was cut back by 2 bases and J by 4 bases. The CDR3 region is CASSVAGTGGADTQYF. CDR3 nucleotide sequence: TGTGCCAGCAGCGTGGCCGGGACAGGGGGCGCAGATACGCAGTATTTT.

CDR3 sequence (DNA): TGTGCCAGCAGCAATCGGCGGGAGTGCCACTACGAGCAGTACTTC. Translated: CASSNRRECHYEQYF. V and J are TRBV21-1 and TRBJ2-7; the table's D call TRBD2 went unverified against the DNA. TRBV21-1 constitutes a pseudogene. The CDR3 is made up of 15 amino acids.

This chain links TRBV29-1 with TRBJ2-3, with TRBD1 matching 10 bases. Germline CDR1 reads SQVTM; CDR2 reads ANQGSEA. This CDR3 contains 14 residues. V lost 4 bases, J lost 4 bases, and 5 bases stayed unmatched. The CDR3 nucleotides are TGCAGCGTTGGGGGGACAGGGGTATCAGATACGCAGTATTTT. Translated: CSVGGTGVSDTQYF.

The chain recombines TRBV7-3 with TRBJ2-2; D remains ambiguous. The CDR3 sequence is 15 residues long. The ends were cut back, 1 base at V and 3 bases at J, with 9 bases in the middle. Looked up from germline, CDR1 is SGHTA and CDR2 is FQGTGA. The CDR3 DNA is TGTGCCAGCAGCTTAAACCCTAGTGACACCGGGGAGCTGTTTTTT. Translation: CASSLNPSDTGELFF.